This TCR beta chain appears in the sequencing data of a study of T cells in Graves' hyperthyroidism and ophthalmopathy. Study-wide context: Before any treatment, at initial diagnosis, peripheral blood was collected.

Researchers amplified the TCR beta CDR3 regions from RNA transcripts. First-round RT-PCR with HTBI primers amplified the TCR CDR3 region. One entry per CDR3 protein results from TCRdb running MiXCR on the multiplex PCR reads. This table holds 300,000 to 400,000 distinct CDR3 sequences, about 15% found once. This clonotype occurred a few times. As yet, its antigen is unknown. Diagnosis of hyperthyroidism was new in patients aged 18 to 65, and its duration was under 2 months. PBMCs were derived from roughly 9.6 ml fresh peripheral blood. This CDR3 region has 14 residues. V was pared by 5 bases and J by 4 bases, with 11 bases between. CDR1 and CDR2 (germline): SGHVS, FNYEAQ. Study findings and constraints: The model anticipated ophthalmopathy a median around 6 months pre-onset.

This TCR was recovered from a woman in her thirties with Graves' hyperthyroidism. What was sequenced was blood. V gene TRBV7-6 combines with J gene TRBJ2-2, with D perhaps matching TRBD1 or TRBD2 (5 bases each). CDR3 sequence reads: CASSRDRSTGELFF. CDR3 nucleotide sequence: TGTGCCAGCAGCCGGGACCGAAGCACCGGGGAGCTGTTTTTT.